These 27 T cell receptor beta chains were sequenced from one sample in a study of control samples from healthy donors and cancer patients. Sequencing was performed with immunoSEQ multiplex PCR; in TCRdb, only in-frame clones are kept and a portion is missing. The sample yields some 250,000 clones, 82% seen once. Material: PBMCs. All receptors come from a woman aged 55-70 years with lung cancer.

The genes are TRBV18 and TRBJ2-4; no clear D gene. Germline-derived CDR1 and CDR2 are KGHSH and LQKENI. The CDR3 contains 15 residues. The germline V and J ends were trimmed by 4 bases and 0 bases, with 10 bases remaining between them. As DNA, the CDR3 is TGTGCCAGCTCACAGGGTATCTTAGCCAAAAACATTCAGTACTTC. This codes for CASSQGILAKNIQYF.

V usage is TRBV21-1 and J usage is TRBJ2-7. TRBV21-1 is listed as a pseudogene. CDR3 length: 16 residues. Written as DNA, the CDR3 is TGTGCCAGCCCCGGAGATGAGGGGATCCAATTTTACGAGCAGTACTTC. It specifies CASPGDEGIQFYEQYF.

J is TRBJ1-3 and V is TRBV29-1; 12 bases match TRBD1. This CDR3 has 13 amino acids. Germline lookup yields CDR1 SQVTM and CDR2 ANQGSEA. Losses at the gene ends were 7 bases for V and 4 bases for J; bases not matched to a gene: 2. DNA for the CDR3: TGCAGCGCGGGACAGGGGGCAGGAAACACCATATATTTT. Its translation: CSAGQGAGNTIYF.

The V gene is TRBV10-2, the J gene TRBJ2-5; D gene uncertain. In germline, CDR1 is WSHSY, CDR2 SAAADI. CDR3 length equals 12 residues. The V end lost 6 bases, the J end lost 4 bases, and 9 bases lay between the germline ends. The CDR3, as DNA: TGCGCCAGCAGGTCCATCGTAGAGACCCAGTACTTC. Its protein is CASRSIVETQYF.

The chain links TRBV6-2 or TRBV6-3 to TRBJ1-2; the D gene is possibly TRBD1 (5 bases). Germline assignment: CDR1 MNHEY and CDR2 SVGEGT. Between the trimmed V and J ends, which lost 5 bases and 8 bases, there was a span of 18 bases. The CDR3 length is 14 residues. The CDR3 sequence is CASSTPPGSGGYTF. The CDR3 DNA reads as TGTGCCAGCAGTACCCCTCCAGGGTCAGGAGGCTACACCTTC.

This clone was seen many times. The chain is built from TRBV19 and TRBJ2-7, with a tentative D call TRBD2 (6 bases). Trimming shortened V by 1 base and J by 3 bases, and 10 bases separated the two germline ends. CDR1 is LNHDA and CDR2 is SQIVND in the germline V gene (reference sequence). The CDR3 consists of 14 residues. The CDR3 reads CASSIGRGNYEQYF. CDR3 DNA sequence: TGTGCCAGTAGTATAGGGCGGGGAAACTACGAGCAGTACTTC.

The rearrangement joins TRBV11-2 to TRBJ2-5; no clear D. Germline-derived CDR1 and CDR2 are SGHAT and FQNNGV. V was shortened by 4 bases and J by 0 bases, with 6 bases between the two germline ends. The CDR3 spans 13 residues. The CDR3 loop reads CASSYGYQETQYF. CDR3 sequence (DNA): TGTGCCAGCAGCTACGGGTACCAAGAGACCCAGTACTTC.

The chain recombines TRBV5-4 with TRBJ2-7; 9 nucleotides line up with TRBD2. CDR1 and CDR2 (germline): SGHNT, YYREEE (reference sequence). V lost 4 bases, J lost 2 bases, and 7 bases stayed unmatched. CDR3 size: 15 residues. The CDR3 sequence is CASSQGLAYAYEQYF. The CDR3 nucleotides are TGTGCCAGCAGCCAAGGACTAGCGTACGCCTACGAGCAGTACTTC.

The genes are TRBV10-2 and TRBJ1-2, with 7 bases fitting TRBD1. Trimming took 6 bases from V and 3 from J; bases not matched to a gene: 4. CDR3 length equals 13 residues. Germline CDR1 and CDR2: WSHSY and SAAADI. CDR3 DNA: TGCGCCAGCAGGACCGACAGGGACTATGGCTACACCTTC. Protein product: CASRTDRDYGYTF.

The CDR3 is CASSPSSFYEQYF. In nucleotides, the CDR3 is TGTGCCAGCAGTCCTAGCTCATTCTACGAGCAGTACTTC. The chain employs TRBV27 and TRBJ2-7; tentative D call: TRBD2 (5 bases). The V and J ends lost 5 bases and 3 bases respectively, with 11 bases between them. Germline V CDR1 and CDR2: MNHEY, SMNVEV (reference sequence). This CDR3 region has 13 residues.

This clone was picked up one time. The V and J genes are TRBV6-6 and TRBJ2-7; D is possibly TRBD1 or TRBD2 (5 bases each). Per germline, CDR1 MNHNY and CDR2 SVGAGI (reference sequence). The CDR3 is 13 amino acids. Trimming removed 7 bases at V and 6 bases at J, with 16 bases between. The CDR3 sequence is CASIGAELGEQYF. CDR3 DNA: TGTGCCAGCATCGGGGCGGAACTAGGCGAGCAGTACTTC.

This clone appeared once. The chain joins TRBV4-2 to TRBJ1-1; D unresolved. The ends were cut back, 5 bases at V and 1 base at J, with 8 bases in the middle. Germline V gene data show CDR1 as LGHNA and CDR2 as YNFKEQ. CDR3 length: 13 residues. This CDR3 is CASSYQQNTEAFF. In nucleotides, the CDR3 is TGTGCCAGCAGCTATCAGCAGAACACTGAAGCTTTCTTT.

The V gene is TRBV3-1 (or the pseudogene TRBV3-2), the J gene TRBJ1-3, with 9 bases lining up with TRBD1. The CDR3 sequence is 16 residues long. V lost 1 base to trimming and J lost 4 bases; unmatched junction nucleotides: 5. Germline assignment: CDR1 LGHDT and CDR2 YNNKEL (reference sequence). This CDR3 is CASSQVYRGPGNTIYF. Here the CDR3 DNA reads TGTGCCAGCAGCCAAGTCTACAGGGGGCCCGGAAACACCATATATTTT.

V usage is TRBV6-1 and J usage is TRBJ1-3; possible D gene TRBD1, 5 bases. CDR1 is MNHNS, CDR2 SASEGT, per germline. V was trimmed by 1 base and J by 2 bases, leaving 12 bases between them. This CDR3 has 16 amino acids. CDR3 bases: TGTGCCAGCAGTGAAGTGATGGGGGGGACTGGAAACACCATATATTTT. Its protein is CASSEVMGGTGNTIYF.

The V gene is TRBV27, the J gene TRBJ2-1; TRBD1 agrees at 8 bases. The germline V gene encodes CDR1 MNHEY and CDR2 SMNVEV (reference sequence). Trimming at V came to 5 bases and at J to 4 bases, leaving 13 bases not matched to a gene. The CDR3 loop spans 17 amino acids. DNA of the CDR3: TGTGCCAGCAGTCTATACCCCCCAGGACAGGGTTACAATGAGCAGTTCTTC. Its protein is CASSLYPPGQGYNEQFF.

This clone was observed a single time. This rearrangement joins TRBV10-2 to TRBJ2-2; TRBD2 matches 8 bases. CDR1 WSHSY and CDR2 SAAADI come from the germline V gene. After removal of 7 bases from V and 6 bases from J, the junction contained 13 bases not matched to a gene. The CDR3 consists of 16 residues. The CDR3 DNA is TGCGCCAGCAAGGTTTTGGGACTAGAGTTGGCCGGGGAGCTGTTTTTT. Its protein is CASKVLGLELAGELFF.

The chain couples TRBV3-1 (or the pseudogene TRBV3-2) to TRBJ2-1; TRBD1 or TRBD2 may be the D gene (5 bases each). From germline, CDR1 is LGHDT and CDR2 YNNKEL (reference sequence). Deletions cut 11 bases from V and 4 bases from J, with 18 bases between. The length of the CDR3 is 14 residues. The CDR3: CASHVGVRYNEQFF. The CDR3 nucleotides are TGTGCCTCCCACGTGGGGGTGAGGTACAATGAGCAGTTCTTC.

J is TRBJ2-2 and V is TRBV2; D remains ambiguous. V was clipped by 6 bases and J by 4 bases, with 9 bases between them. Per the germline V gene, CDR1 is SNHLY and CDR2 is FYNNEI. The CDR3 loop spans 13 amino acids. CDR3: CASRPASTGELFF. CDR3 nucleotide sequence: TGTGCCAGCAGACCAGCATCCACCGGGGAGCTGTTTTTT.

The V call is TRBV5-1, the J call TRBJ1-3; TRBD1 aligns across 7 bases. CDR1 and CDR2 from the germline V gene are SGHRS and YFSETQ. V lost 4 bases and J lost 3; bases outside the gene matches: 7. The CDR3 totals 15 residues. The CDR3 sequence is CASSPETGYGNTIYF. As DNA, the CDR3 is TGCGCCAGCAGCCCCGAGACAGGGTATGGAAACACCATATATTTT.

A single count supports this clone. The CDR3 DNA sequence: TGTGCCAGCAGCTCGGAAACAGATACGCAGTATTTT. This codes for CASSSETDTQYF. The V and J genes are TRBV7-3 and TRBJ2-3; no reliable D call. Per germline, CDR1 SGHTA and CDR2 FQGTGA. The ends were cut back, 4 bases at V and 3 bases at J, with 5 bases in the middle. The CDR3 contains 12 residues.

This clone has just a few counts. This CDR3 is CASSPREGINTGELFF. CDR3 nucleotides: TGTGCCAGCAGCCCAAGGGAGGGGATAAACACCGGGGAGCTGTTTTTT. V is TRBV7-3 and J is TRBJ2-2; 7 nucleotides align to TRBD2. The V gene end was trimmed by 5 bases and the J gene end by 2 bases; junction bases not matched to a gene: 8. This CDR3 is 16 amino acids long. The germline V gene encodes CDR1 SGHTA and CDR2 FQGTGA.

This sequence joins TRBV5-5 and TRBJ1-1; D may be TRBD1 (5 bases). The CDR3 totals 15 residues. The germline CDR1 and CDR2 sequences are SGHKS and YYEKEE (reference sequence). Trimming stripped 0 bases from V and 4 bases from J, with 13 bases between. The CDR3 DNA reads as TGTGCCAGCAGCTTGGGGGGTGTCGGGGGCACTGAAGCTTTCTTT. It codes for CASSLGGVGGTEAFF.

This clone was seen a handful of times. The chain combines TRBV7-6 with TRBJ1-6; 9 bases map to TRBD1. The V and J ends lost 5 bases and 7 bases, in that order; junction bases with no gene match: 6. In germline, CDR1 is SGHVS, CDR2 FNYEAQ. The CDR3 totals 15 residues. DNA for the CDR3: TGTGCCAGCAGCCGAGCCGGGACAGGGAATTCACCCCTCCACTTT. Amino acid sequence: CASSRAGTGNSPLHF.

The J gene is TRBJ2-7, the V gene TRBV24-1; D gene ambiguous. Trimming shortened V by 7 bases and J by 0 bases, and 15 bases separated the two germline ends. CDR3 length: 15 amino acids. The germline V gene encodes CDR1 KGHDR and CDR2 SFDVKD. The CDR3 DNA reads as TGTGCCACCAGCCCGTACCCGGCCACCTCCTACGAGCAGTACTTC. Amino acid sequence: CATSPYPATSYEQYF.

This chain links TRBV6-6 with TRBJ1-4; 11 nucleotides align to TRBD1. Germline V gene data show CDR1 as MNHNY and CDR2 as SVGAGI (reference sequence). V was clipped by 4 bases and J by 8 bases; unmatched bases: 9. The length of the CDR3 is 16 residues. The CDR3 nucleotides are TGTGCCAGCAGTTCTTTAGGACAGGGGGCAGAAGAAAAACTGTTTTTT. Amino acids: CASSSLGQGAEEKLFF.

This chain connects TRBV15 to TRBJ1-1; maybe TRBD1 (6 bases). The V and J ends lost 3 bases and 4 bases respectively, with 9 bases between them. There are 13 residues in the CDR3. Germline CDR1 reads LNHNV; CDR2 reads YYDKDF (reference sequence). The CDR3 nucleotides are TGTGCCACCAGCAGCCGGGGGCCCACTGAAGCTTTCTTT. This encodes CATSSRGPTEAFF.

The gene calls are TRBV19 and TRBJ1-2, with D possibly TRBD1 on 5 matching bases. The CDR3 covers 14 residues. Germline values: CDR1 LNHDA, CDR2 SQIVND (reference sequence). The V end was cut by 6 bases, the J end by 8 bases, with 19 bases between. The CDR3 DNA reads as TGTGCCAGTAGGGACCGGGGCCCCCAGGGAGGCTACACCTTC. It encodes CASRDRGPQGGYTF.